The 29 T cell receptor beta chains given below trace back to one sample, sequenced in a study of cytomegalovirus exposure and HLA in healthy donors. PCR primers comprised 60 Vbeta and 13 Jbeta primers. TCRdb keeps only in-frame clones here, not all; method: immunoSEQ multiplex PCR. This sample carries about 150,000 clones, over 70% of them seen once, and the ten largest clones take 3.1%. Sequences were obtained from PBMCs. These receptors all come from a male donor in good health and CMV-seronegative.

The chain has TRBV4-1 and TRBJ1-2; D gene unclear. V was trimmed by 0 bases and J by 2 bases, leaving 13 bases between them. Germline V gene lookup returns CDR1 MGHRA and CDR2 YSYEKL. The CDR3 runs to 16 residues. DNA of the CDR3: TGCGCCAGCAGCCAAGACGGGCGAGGGTGGAACTATGGCTACACCTTC. The encoded protein is CASSQDGRGWNYGYTF.

The rearrangement uses TRBV7-3 and TRBJ2-1; 9 nucleotides match TRBD2. With 5 bases clipped from V and 8 bases from J, the junction kept 4 bases outside the gene matches. The germline V gene encodes CDR1 SGHTA and CDR2 FQGTGA. This CDR3 region has 13 residues. The CDR3 is CASSRSGGDEQFF. The DNA for the CDR3 is TGTGCCAGCAGCCGTAGCGGGGGAGATGAGCAGTTCTTC.

J is TRBJ2-7 and V is TRBV30, with 8 bases lining up with TRBD2. This CDR3 spans 13 amino acids. Germline CDR1 is GTSNPN and CDR2 is SVGIG (reference sequence). V gave up 5 bases and J gave up 7 bases; unmatched junction bases: 10. The chain's CDR3 is CAWAPGRVREQYF. Written as DNA, the CDR3 is TGTGCCTGGGCCCCCGGGAGGGTAAGGGAGCAGTACTTC. Complete variable domain (other parts from reference TRBV30 and TRBJ2-7): SQTIHQWPATLVQPVGSPLSLECTVEGTSNPNLYWYRQAAGRGLQLLFYSVGIGQISSEVPQNLSASRPQDRQFILSSKKLLLSDSGFYLCAWAPGRVREQYFGPGTRLTVT.

J is TRBJ2-7 and V is TRBV28; 10 nucleotides agree with TRBD2. Per germline, CDR1 MDHEN and CDR2 SYDVKM. The CDR3 spans 15 residues. V gave up 4 bases and J gave up 3 bases; unmatched junction bases: 6. The CDR3 DNA sequence: TGTGCCAGCAGTTCCCCTCGGACTAGCGGCTACGAGCAGTACTTC. Amino acid sequence: CASSSPRTSGYEQYF.

This rearrangement joins TRBV5-1 to TRBJ2-3, with D possibly matching TRBD2 (6 bases). This CDR3 region has 14 residues. Germline V gene sequence: CDR1 SGHRS, CDR2 YFSETQ. The V end was cut by 4 bases, the J end by 0 bases, with 9 bases between. DNA for the CDR3: TGCGCCAGCAGCGTCGGGGGAAGCACAGATACGCAGTATTTT. This codes for CASSVGGSTDTQYF.

This chain connects TRBV6-1 to TRBJ2-1, with TRBD1 as a possible D gene (5 bases). CDR1 is MNHNS, CDR2 SASEGT, per germline. The CDR3 consists of 15 residues. V dropped 1 base and J dropped 4 bases, with 11 bases sitting between them. CDR3 amino acids: CASSEGVTAYNEQFF. In DNA, the CDR3 is TGTGCCAGCAGTGAAGGGGTGACAGCTTACAATGAGCAGTTCTTC.

The V gene is TRBV5-1, the J gene TRBJ2-2; D unresolved. The germline V gene encodes CDR1 SGHRS and CDR2 YFSETQ. CDR3 length: 16 residues. Trimming removed 4 bases at V and 5 bases at J, with 18 bases between. The CDR3 is CASSRVGTGGTGELFF. CDR3 DNA sequence: TGCGCCAGCAGCCGGGTAGGCACGGGTGGAACCGGGGAGCTGTTTTTT. Full variable domain (rest looked up from reference TRBV5-1 and TRBJ2-2): KAGVTQTPRYLIKTRGQQVTLSCSPISGHRSVSWYQQTPGQGLQFLFEYFSETQRNKGNFPGRFSGRQFSNSRSEMNVSTLELGDSALYLCASSRVGTGGTGELFFGEGSRLTVL.

The chain uses TRBV5-1 and TRBJ2-1, with D hard to call. CDR1 and CDR2 (germline): SGHRS, YFSETQ. The CDR3 consists of 14 residues. The V and J ends lost 0 bases and 9 bases respectively, with 13 bases between them. CDR3 DNA sequence: TGCGCCAGCAGCTTGGTGTCCGCAAGAGGTGAGCAGTTCTTC. As protein: CASSLVSARGEQFF.

The J gene is TRBJ2-1, the V gene TRBV5-8, with 8 nucleotides matching TRBD2. Germline assignment: CDR1 SGHTS and CDR2 YDEGEE. J was trimmed by 8 bases and V by 5 bases; bases with no gene match: 18. The CDR3 spans 17 residues. The CDR3 nucleotides are TGTGCCAGCAGTTCTCCGCGCGGGACTAGTCCCGACCATGAGCAGTTCTTC. Translating it yields CASSSPRGTSPDHEQFF.

The rearrangement links TRBV4-3 to TRBJ2-3; perhaps TRBD2 as D (6 bases). The V end was cut by 1 base, the J end by 4 bases, with 18 bases between. This CDR3 spans 17 amino acids. Looked up from germline, CDR1 is LGHNA and CDR2 is YSLEER. CDR3 region: CASSQVVAGRGPDTQYF. CDR3 DNA sequence: TGCGCCAGCAGCCAAGTGGTTGCAGGGCGGGGACCAGATACGCAGTATTTT.

This clone has more than one count but fewer than ten. The V gene is TRBV7-9, the J gene TRBJ2-5; a possible D gene is TRBD2 (5 bases). The J call may be wrong; the DNA end is better matched by TRBJ2-7. CDR3 length: 14 amino acids. Germline V gives CDR1 SEHNR, CDR2 FQNEAQ (reference sequence). The CDR3 nucleotides read TGTGCCAGCAGCTTAGTTCAGCGGACCTACGAGCAGTACTTC. This codes for CASSLVQRTYEQYF.

J is TRBJ2-5 and V is TRBV4-2, with D hard to call. The last part of the DNA fits TRBJ2-7 better; the J call may be wrong. Germline V gene data show CDR1 as LGHNA and CDR2 as YNFKEQ. This CDR3 is built from 14 residues. The CDR3 nucleotides are TGTGCCAGCAGCCAGACGACAAACTCCTACGAGCAGTACTTC. It codes for CASSQTTNSYEQYF.

V usage is TRBV28 and J usage is TRBJ2-7; D gene uncertain. The CDR3 runs 11 residues. V was trimmed by 10 bases and J by 2 bases, leaving 9 bases between them. Per the germline V gene, CDR1 is MDHEN and CDR2 is SYDVKM. CDR3 sequence: CATSGPYEQYF. The CDR3 nucleotides are TGTGCCACCTCAGGTCCCTACGAGCAGTACTTC. The complete variable domain, with remaining parts taken from reference TRBV28 and TRBJ2-7, reads DVKVTQSSRYLVKRTGEKVFLECVQDMDHENMFWYRQDPGLGLRLIYFSYDVKMKEKGDIPEGYSVSREKKERFSLILESASTNQTSMYLCATSGPYEQYFGPGTRLTVT.

A single count supports this clone. The chain has TRBV5-3 and TRBJ1-4, with D unresolved. TRBV5-3 is given ORF status, its function remaining uncertain. The V and J ends lost 8 bases and 0 bases respectively, with 11 bases between them. The CDR3 is 14 residues long. Here the CDR3 DNA reads TGTGCCAGCCCACCGGAGACAACTAATGAAAAACTGTTTTTT. This codes for CASPPETTNEKLFF.

This sequence joins TRBV2 and TRBJ1-1; 12 nucleotides align to TRBD1. Per germline, CDR1 SNHLY and CDR2 FYNNEI. With V trimmed by 8 bases and J by 7 bases, 8 bases remained unmatched. The CDR3 length is 14 residues. The CDR3 loop reads CASAGTGGKGEAFF. CDR3 nucleotides: TGTGCCAGCGCCGGGACAGGGGGCAAGGGTGAAGCTTTCTTT.

The sample holds a few counts of this clone. This chain uses TRBV28 with TRBJ2-7; TRBD1 might be the D (6 bases). Between the trimmed V and J ends, which lost 9 bases and 7 bases, there was a span of 22 bases. CDR1 and CDR2 (germline): MDHEN, SYDVKM. The CDR3 is made up of 14 amino acids. The DNA of the CDR3 is TGTGCCAGAGTACAGGGCCAAGGGTTTGGAGAGCAGTACTTC. Translating gives CARVQGQGFGEQYF.

About this clone: Its ends do not fully match the called genes, so a read error is possible. The V and J genes are TRBV7-9 and TRBJ2-3; D is unclear. The CDR3 is 16 amino acids. From germline, CDR1 is SEHNR and CDR2 FQNEAQ (reference sequence). The CDR3 protein is CSSSLASGGTGDTQYF. The CDR3 DNA follows: TGTTCCAGCAGCTTAGCTTCCGGCGGCACCGGGGATACGCAGTATTTT.

V and J are TRBV11-3 and TRBJ1-6, with D possibly matching TRBD1 (5 bases). Germline loops: CDR1 SGHNT, CDR2 YENEEA. Trimming removed 2 bases at V and 8 bases at J, with 13 bases between. The CDR3 sequence is 15 residues long. The CDR3 loop reads CASSLRGSSDSPLHF. The DNA for the CDR3 is TGTGCCAGCAGCTTAAGGGGCTCCTCAGATTCACCCCTCCACTTT.

V is TRBV27 and J is TRBJ2-1; maybe TRBD2 (6 bases). V shed 7 bases and J shed 11 bases, with 12 bases lying between them. The germline V gene has CDR1 MNHEY and CDR2 SMNVEV (reference sequence). This CDR3 is built from 11 residues. The DNA of the CDR3 is TGTGCCAGCACCATGGGGAGGAAGCAGTTCTTC. Translation gives CASTMGRKQFF.

This sequence joins TRBV9 and TRBJ2-3; D is ambiguous. The CDR3 extends over 15 amino acids. The germline V gene has CDR1 SGDLS and CDR2 YYNGEE. Trimming cost V 3 bases and J 1 base, with 12 bases left between them. CDR3 DNA sequence: TGTGCCAGCAGCGCCGTAGATGAGGGCACAGATACGCAGTATTTT. This sequence encodes CASSAVDEGTDTQYF.

The sample holds one count of this clone. The V call is TRBV7-9, the J call TRBJ1-4; D uncertain. Germline CDR1 is SEHNR and CDR2 is FQNEAQ (reference sequence). The CDR3 is made up of 16 amino acids. Trimming pared 5 bases from V and 0 bases from J, leaving 13 bases between. The CDR3 sequence is CASSVGVSATNEKLFF. For the CDR3, the DNA is TGTGCCAGCAGCGTAGGCGTTAGTGCAACTAATGAAAAACTGTTTTTT.

Comment on this clone: A junction boundary mismatches the germline segment, possibly from a read error. The V gene is TRBV7-9, the J gene TRBJ2-5, with D perhaps matching TRBD2 (6 bases). Germline V CDR1 and CDR2: SEHNR, FQNEAQ (reference sequence). The CDR3 is 16 amino acids. The CDR3: CSSSRFGGTLGETQYF. CDR3 DNA: TGTTCCAGCAGCCGGTTCGGGGGTACTCTGGGGGAGACCCAGTACTTC.

The chain uses TRBV19 and TRBJ1-1; no definite D call. Looked up from germline, CDR1 is LNHDA and CDR2 is SQIVND (reference sequence). V was trimmed by 3 bases and J by 1 base, leaving 6 bases between them. This CDR3 has 13 residues. The CDR3 region has the DNA TGTGCCAGTAGTATGCGGGGGAACACTGAAGCTTTCTTT. Residues: CASSMRGNTEAFF.

This chain links TRBV6-1 with TRBJ1-4, with 10 nucleotides matching TRBD1. Germline V gene lookup returns CDR1 MNHNS and CDR2 SASEGT. Trimming took 3 bases from V and 8 from J; bases not matched to a gene: 12. The CDR3 extends over 17 amino acids. In nucleotides, the CDR3 is TGTGCCAGCAGTGATCCCGGGACAGGGGATCCAGGGGAAAAACTGTTTTTT. It specifies CASSDPGTGDPGEKLFF.

The rearrangement links TRBV7-3 to TRBJ1-2; D is possibly TRBD1 (6 bases). Between the trimmed V and J ends, which lost 4 bases and 2 bases, there was a span of 11 bases. This CDR3 comprises 14 residues. Germline V gene sequence: CDR1 SGHTA, CDR2 FQGTGA. CDR3: CASSYRGRNYGYTF. The CDR3 bases are TGTGCCAGCAGCTATAGGGGGAGAAACTATGGCTACACCTTC.

The V and J genes are TRBV6-1 and TRBJ1-2, with a possible D match to TRBD1 (5 bases). CDR1 and CDR2 from the germline V gene are MNHNS and SASEGT. V gave up 3 bases and J gave up 2 bases, with 7 bases separating them. CDR3 length: 13 residues. CDR3 sequence: CASSETANYGYTF. For the CDR3, the DNA is TGTGCCAGCAGTGAGACAGCCAACTATGGCTACACCTTC.

With regard to this clone: Within the sample, other DNA sequences also encode this same CDR3. The chain uses TRBV15 and TRBJ1-5; 8 bases agree with TRBD1. Germline V gives CDR1 LNHNV, CDR2 YYDKDF (reference sequence). Trimming at V came to 3 bases and at J to 5 bases, leaving 6 bases not matched to a gene. The CDR3 sequence is 15 residues long. Here the CDR3 reads CATSRVTRGHQPQHF. DNA for the CDR3: TGTGCCACCAGCAGGGTTACCAGGGGGCATCAGCCCCAGCATTTT.

Turning to this clone: This CDR3 is also generated by other DNA sequences in the sample. The chain carries TRBV2 and TRBJ2-3, with 7 bases fitting TRBD1. The V gene end was trimmed by 4 bases and the J gene end by 1 base; junction bases not matched to a gene: 5. The CDR3 has 15 residues. CDR1 and CDR2 (germline): SNHLY, FYNNEI. The CDR3: CASSGRTGGTDTQYF. DNA for the CDR3: TGTGCCAGCAGTGGAAGGACAGGAGGCACAGATACGCAGTATTTT.

This sequence joins TRBV7-9 and TRBJ1-1, with D possibly TRBD1 on 6 matching bases. The CDR3 runs 14 residues. Germline CDR1 is SEHNR and CDR2 is FQNEAQ (reference sequence). V was trimmed by 5 bases and J by 1 base, leaving 11 bases between them. Written as DNA, the CDR3 is TGTGCCAGCAGCCCTACGGGACAGAACACTGAAGCTTTCTTT. Translating gives CASSPTGQNTEAFF.